The 26 T cell receptor beta chains listed next were all sequenced from one sample in a study of early T cells in non-severe SARS-CoV-2 infection. TCRdb fed the 5' RACE reads into MiXCR, producing one record per CDR3 protein. The sample consists of approximately 50,000 distinct CDR3 sequences, approximately 10% of them appearing once. What was sequenced was whole blood. These TCRs come from an adult who was a healthcare worker with PCR-confirmed SARS-CoV-2 infection or an uninfected control (not recorded which).

There are many counts of this clonotype. This sequence joins TRBV7-8 and TRBJ2-3, with TRBD2 matching over 12 bases. The CDR3 extends over 16 amino acids. Germline CDR1 is SGHVS and CDR2 is FQNEAQ. Trimming at V came to 3 bases and at J to 3 bases, leaving 4 bases not matched to a gene. Written as DNA, the CDR3 is TGTGCCAGCAGCTTGAGGACTAGCGGGGAGACAGATACGCAGTATTTT. Translating it yields CASSLRTSGETDTQYF. Full variable domain (missing parts from reference TRBV7-8 and TRBJ2-3): GAGVSQSPRYKVAKRGQDVALRCDPISGHVSLFWYQQALGQGPEFLTYFQNEAQLDKSGLPSDRFFAERPEGSVSTLKIQRTQQEDSAVYLCASSLRTSGETDTQYFGPGTRLTVL.

This clonotype was detected many times. V usage is TRBV12-3 or TRBV12-4 and J usage is TRBJ2-3; TRBD1 aligns across 9 bases. V lost 6 bases, J lost 6 bases, and 10 bases stayed unmatched. The CDR3 has 15 amino acids. The DNA of the CDR3 is TGTGCCAGCAGCCTGATGGGACAGGGAGTGGATACGCAGTATTTT. It translates to CASSLMGQGVDTQYF.

The chain has TRBV4-1 and TRBJ1-1; possible D gene TRBD1, 6 bases. Germline CDR1 and CDR2: MGHRA and YSYEKL. The germline V and J ends were trimmed by 1 base and 5 bases, with 17 bases remaining between them. The CDR3 consists of 16 residues. For the CDR3, the DNA is TGCGCCAGCAGCCAAGCCTCTACGACAGGCCGAACTGAAGCTTTCTTT. Translating gives CASSQASTTGRTEAFF.

This clonotype was seen more than once but under ten times. The J gene is TRBJ1-5, the V gene TRBV24-1, with D maybe TRBD1 (6 bases). This CDR3 region has 16 residues. In germline, CDR1 is KGHDR, CDR2 SFDVKD. V lost 4 bases to trimming and J lost 3 bases, with 15 bases between them. CDR3 loop: CATSDPRRGNNQPQHF. The CDR3 nucleotides are TGTGCCACCAGTGACCCTAGGAGGGGGAACAATCAGCCCCAGCATTTT.

The chain couples TRBV7-2 to TRBJ1-1; D gene uncertain. From germline, CDR1 is SGHTA and CDR2 FQGNSA. The CDR3 length is 15 residues. With 2 bases removed from V and 1 base from J, the gap between germline ends came to 11 bases. DNA of the CDR3: TGTGCCAGCAGCTTAAGACAACTCGGGAACACTGAAGCTTTCTTT. Its protein product is CASSLRQLGNTEAFF.

This clonotype was seen repeatedly, ten times or more. The chain links TRBV15 to TRBJ2-1; D call uncertain. The V gene's germline CDR1 is LNHNV and CDR2 YYDKDF (reference sequence). Trimming took off 1 base at V and 7 bases at J, with 11 bases between the two ends. There are 14 residues in the CDR3. CDR3 amino acids: CATSRGLVWNEQFF. CDR3 DNA: TGTGCCACCAGCAGAGGACTCGTGTGGAATGAGCAGTTCTTC.

This clonotype was seen more than once but under ten times. V is TRBV27 and J is TRBJ1-1; perhaps TRBD1 as D (5 bases). The CDR3 is 13 amino acids. V lost 2 bases and J 11 bases, leaving 15 bases between the germline ends. Looked up from germline, CDR1 is MNHEY and CDR2 is SMNVEV (reference sequence). The CDR3 here is CASSLGTGLYAFF. CDR3 bases: TGTGCCAGCAGTTTAGGCACAGGCCTATACGCTTTCTTT.

The chain's CDR3 is CASSRAQGGEQYF. CDR3 nucleotides: TGCGCCAGCAGCCGAGCACAGGGAGGCGAGCAGTACTTC. The genes are TRBV4-3 and TRBJ2-7, with D perhaps TRBD1 or TRBD2 (6 bases each). V lost 4 bases and J 6 bases, leaving 13 bases between the germline ends. Germline-derived CDR1 and CDR2 are LGHNA and YSLEER. The CDR3 has 13 amino acids.

This clonotype was seen a handful of times. This chain links TRBV3-2 with TRBJ2-3. TRBV3-2 is described as a pseudogene. There are 17 residues in the CDR3. In DNA form, the CDR3 reads TGTGCCAGCAGCCAAGACGAGTGGGTCCTCAGCACAGATACGCAGTATTTT. It codes for CASSQDEWVLSTDTQYF.

This clonotype was picked up many times. The J gene is TRBJ2-6, the V gene TRBV27, with TRBD1 matching 7 bases. Germline CDR1 reads MNHEY; CDR2 reads SMNVEV (reference sequence). Trimming removed 5 bases from V and 1 base from J; junction bases left unmatched: 5. The CDR3 covers 16 residues. The CDR3 DNA follows: TGTGCCAGCAGTCCAGACAGGGCGTCTGGGGCCAACGTCCTGACTTTC. It yields the protein CASSPDRASGANVLTF.

V gene TRBV5-4 combines with J gene TRBJ2-1, with 9 bases matching TRBD2. The CDR3 is 13 amino acids. Per the germline V gene, CDR1 is SGHNT and CDR2 is YYREEE (reference sequence). V gave up 4 bases and J gave up 15 bases; unmatched junction bases: 11. CDR3 amino acids: CASSRLIAGVVFF. The DNA of the CDR3 is TGTGCCAGCAGCCGTTTAATAGCGGGAGTCGTGTTCTTC.

V gene TRBV20-1 combines with J gene TRBJ2-7; a possible D gene is TRBD2 (5 bases). Per the germline V gene, CDR1 is DFQATT and CDR2 is SNEGSKA (reference sequence). CDR3 length equals 12 residues. V lost 0 bases and J lost 12, with 15 bases in between. CDR3 protein: CSARDDGLYVYF. Here the CDR3 DNA reads TGCAGTGCTAGAGATGACGGACTGTACGTGTACTTC.

This clonotype has more than one count but fewer than ten. The chain employs TRBV18 and TRBJ2-5, with D possibly TRBD2 on 6 matching bases. V shed 1 base and J shed 6 bases, with 9 bases lying between them. The V gene's germline CDR1 is KGHSH and CDR2 LQKENI. The CDR3 covers 13 residues. CDR3 DNA: TGTGCCAGCTCACCACAAGGGAGGCAGACCCAGTACTTC. This sequence encodes CASSPQGRQTQYF.

This clonotype was counted a few times. The chain couples TRBV9 to TRBJ2-1, with TRBD1 identical over 7 bases. The CDR3 has 14 amino acids. After removal of 4 bases from V and 7 bases from J, the junction contained 8 bases not matched to a gene. In germline, CDR1 is SGDLS, CDR2 YYNGEE. CDR3 protein: CASSLERGRNEQFF. CDR3 DNA: TGTGCCAGCAGCTTGGAGAGGGGGCGGAATGAGCAGTTCTTC.

There are many counts of this clonotype. This sequence joins TRBV9 and TRBJ2-1, with TRBD2 matching over 9 bases. Germline CDR1 and CDR2: SGDLS and YYNGEE. The CDR3 is made up of 17 amino acids. J was trimmed by 2 bases and V by 3 bases; bases with no gene match: 9. The CDR3 sequence: CASSAGTSIPPYNEQFF. The CDR3 DNA is TGTGCCAGCAGCGCGGGGACTAGCATCCCCCCCTACAATGAGCAGTTCTTC.

This clonotype was seen many times. The chain carries TRBV9 and TRBJ1-3; D possibly corresponds to TRBD1 (6 bases). The V end was cut by 4 bases, the J end by 0 bases, with 17 bases between. The germline V gene encodes CDR1 SGDLS and CDR2 YYNGEE. The CDR3 is 17 amino acids. As DNA, the CDR3 is TGTGCCAGCAGCTCCAAACAGGGCTCGAGCTCTGGAAACACCATATATTTT. Amino acid sequence: CASSSKQGSSSGNTIYF.

This clonotype was seen many times. The CDR3 loop is CASSPGVGGWETQYF. The CDR3 nucleotides are TGTGCCAGCAGCCCCGGCGTAGGCGGGTGGGAGACCCAGTACTTC. V and J are TRBV6-1 and TRBJ2-5, with D possibly being TRBD2 (5 bases). Trimming left V 6 bases short and J 5 bases short, with 19 bases between. The CDR3 consists of 15 residues. Germline values: CDR1 MNHNS, CDR2 SASEGT.

This clonotype has ten or more counts. This chain connects TRBV30 to TRBJ2-1; D unclear. Germline V gene lookup returns CDR1 GTSNPN and CDR2 SVGIG (reference sequence). The CDR3 spans 14 residues. Trimming pared 2 bases from V and 4 bases from J, leaving 12 bases between. CDR3: CAWSWEQIYNEQFF. CDR3 in DNA: TGTGCCTGGAGTTGGGAACAGATTTACAATGAGCAGTTCTTC.

Ten or more counts support this clonotype. The rearrangement uses TRBV12-3 or TRBV12-4 and TRBJ2-3, with TRBD1 matching over 8 bases. This CDR3 is built from 15 residues. V shed 3 bases, J shed 1 base, and the junction held 3 bases outside the gene matches. The CDR3 sequence: CASSFQGQGTDTQYF. CDR3 nucleotides: TGTGCCAGCAGTTTCCAGGGACAGGGCACAGATACGCAGTATTTT.

The chain couples TRBV10-3 to TRBJ1-4; unclear D gene. This CDR3 has 14 residues. Trimming shortened V by 5 bases and J by 3 bases, and 10 bases separated the two germline ends. Germline V CDR1 and CDR2: ENHRY, SYGVKD. The CDR3 here is CAISPEAANEKLFF. The CDR3 coding sequence is TGTGCCATCAGTCCTGAGGCGGCTAATGAAAAACTGTTTTTT.

The chain joins TRBV10-3 to TRBJ2-3; 7 positions match TRBD2. This CDR3 is built from 13 residues. Germline V lookup: CDR1 ENHRY, CDR2 SYGVKD. The J segment lost 0 bases and the V segment lost 10 bases, leaving 4 bases of the junction unmatched. CDR3 residues: CATLAASTDTQYF. CDR3 in DNA: TGTGCCACCCTAGCGGCTAGCACAGATACGCAGTATTTT.

This clonotype was counted at least ten times. CDR3 nucleotides: TGTGCCAGCAGGGGACTAGCGGAAGAGACCCAGTACTTC. Its translation: CASRGLAEETQYF. The chain combines TRBV27 with TRBJ2-5; 11 bases agree with TRBD2. The CDR3 has 13 amino acids. CDR1 MNHEY and CDR2 SMNVEV come from the germline V gene (reference sequence). With 6 bases clipped from V and 3 bases from J, the junction kept 0 bases outside the gene matches.

This clonotype has a handful of counts. The gene calls are TRBV11-3 and TRBJ2-3; D possibly corresponds to TRBD2 (6 bases). The CDR3 length is 13 residues. Trimming left V 5 bases short and J 3 bases short, with 9 bases between. The V gene's germline CDR1 is SGHNT and CDR2 YENEEA. The CDR3 DNA reads TGTGCCAGCAGCCGGAGGGAGACAGATACGCAGTATTTT. Encoded protein: CASSRRETDTQYF.

This clonotype was observed at least ten times. The chain carries TRBV20-1 and TRBJ2-1; 9 bases are a match to TRBD2. Germline V gene data show CDR1 as DFQATT and CDR2 as SNEGSKA (reference sequence). The CDR3 totals 15 residues. V lost 0 bases and J lost 8; bases outside the gene matches: 8. DNA for the CDR3: TGCAGTGCTAGAGATCTGGCGGGGGGGATCGATGAGCAGTTCTTC. Its translation: CSARDLAGGIDEQFF.

This clonotype was counted many times. This chain joins TRBV7-3 and TRBJ1-2, with 9 bases fitting TRBD1. The length of the CDR3 is 13 residues. Germline CDR1 SGHTA, CDR2 FQGTGA. The junction had 3 bases not matched to a gene; V was cut back by 5 bases and J by 5 bases. CDR3 protein: CASSRDRGYGYTF. The CDR3, as DNA: TGTGCCAGCAGCCGTGACAGGGGGTATGGCTACACCTTC.

The chain couples TRBV6-2 or TRBV6-3 to TRBJ2-7; no firm D call. The V gene lost 5 bases and the J gene lost 3 bases, with 5 bases spanning the gap. Germline lookup yields CDR1 MNHEY and CDR2 SVGEGT. The CDR3 consists of 11 residues. CDR3 residues: CASSPRYEQYF. CDR3 in DNA: TGTGCCAGCAGTCCCCGCTACGAGCAGTACTTC.